The 20 T cell receptor beta chains presented below share a single source sample, sequenced in a study of Graves' ophthalmopathy and Graves' hyperthyroidism. Using RNA transcripts, the TCR beta CDR3 regions were amplified. After a first-round RT-PCR with HTBI primers, a second-round multiplex PCR was run. TCRdb analysed the multiplex PCR reads with MiXCR anew, one entry per CDR3 protein. Of over a million distinct CDR3 sequences detected, roughly 35% appear once; the ten largest clones hold around 10%. Material for sequencing was peripheral blood or thyroid tissue (not recorded which). These receptors all stem from an adult man with Graves' hyperthyroidism.

This clonotype was recorded at least ten times. V and J are TRBV11-2 and TRBJ1-5, with unresolved D. Germline CDR1 is SGHAT and CDR2 is FQNNGV. The V end lost 2 bases, the J end lost 7 bases, and 9 bases lay between the germline ends. The CDR3 has 13 residues. CDR3 loop: CASSLLQSQPQHF. The CDR3 bases are TGTGCCAGCAGCTTACTTCAGAGCCAGCCCCAGCATTTT. Complete variable domain (other parts from reference TRBV11-2 and TRBJ1-5): EAGVAQSPRYKIIEKRQSVAFWCNPISGHATLYWYQQILGQGPKLLIQFQNNGVVDDSQLPKDRFSAERLKGVDSTLKIQPAKLEDSAVYLCASSLLQSQPQHFGDGTRLSIL.

The CDR3 region is CASSLRDRGTSPLHF. CDR3 sequence (DNA): TGCGCCAGCAGCTTGAGGGACAGAGGAACATCACCCCTCCACTTT. The rearrangement links TRBV5-1 to TRBJ1-6; 7 bases line up with TRBD1. Germline loops: CDR1 SGHRS, CDR2 YFSETQ. The CDR3 loop spans 15 amino acids. The V and J ends lost 1 base and 10 bases, in that order; junction bases with no gene match: 8.

This clonotype has ten or more counts. The CDR3 loop is CASRERSQGVSNQPQHF. The CDR3, as DNA: TGTGCCAGCAGGGAAAGATCGCAGGGCGTTAGCAATCAGCCCCAGCATTTT. V is TRBV2 and J is TRBJ1-5; D perhaps matches TRBD1 (5 bases). CDR3 length equals 17 residues. Germline assignment: CDR1 SNHLY and CDR2 FYNNEI. The V end lost 6 bases, the J end lost 0 bases, and 18 bases lay between the germline ends.

About this clonotype: A read error may account for a junction end that differs from germline. The rearrangement uses TRBV14 and TRBJ2-2; D is unclear. Germline lookup yields CDR1 SGHDN and CDR2 FVKESK. CDR3 length: 14 residues. The CDR3 coding sequence is TGTGCCGGCAGCCGTTTTCAGGAAACCGGGGAGCTGTTTTTT. It encodes CAGSRFQETGELFF. Complete variable domain (other parts from reference TRBV14 and TRBJ2-2): EAGVTQFPSHSVIEKGQTVTLRCDPISGHDNLYWYRRVMGKEIKFLLHFVKESKQDESGMPNNRFLAERTGGTYSTLKVQPAELEDSGVYFCAGSRFQETGELFFGEGSRLTVL.

The CDR3, as DNA: TGTGCCACCAGCAGGATACCCAGGGGGGCGAACACTGAAGCTTTCTTT. Translation: CATSRIPRGANTEAFF. V is TRBV15 and J is TRBJ1-1; 7 bases line up with TRBD1. This CDR3 has 16 amino acids. CDR1 is LNHNV and CDR2 is YYDKDF in the germline V gene (reference sequence). V was clipped by 3 bases and J by 1 base; unmatched bases: 8.

V gene TRBV28 combines with J gene TRBJ2-5; D gene uncertain. V lost 6 bases and J 2 bases, leaving 10 bases between the germline ends. The CDR3 runs 13 residues. Looked up from germline, CDR1 is MDHEN and CDR2 is SYDVKM. For the CDR3, the DNA is TGTGCCAGCAGCCCACCGGATCAAGAGACCCAGTACTTC. This encodes CASSPPDQETQYF.

This clonotype appeared many times. V is TRBV7-8 and J is TRBJ1-3, with unresolved D. Deletions cut 1 base from V and 3 bases from J, with 13 bases between. The germline V gene encodes CDR1 SGHVS and CDR2 FQNEAQ. CDR3 length: 16 residues. The CDR3 DNA sequence: TGTGCCAGCAGCTTAGGTGGCGAATATCTTGGAAACACCATATATTTT. Its translation: CASSLGGEYLGNTIYF. The whole variable domain, filled in from reference TRBV7-8 and TRBJ1-3, reads GAGVSQSPRYKVAKRGQDVALRCDPISGHVSLFWYQQALGQGPEFLTYFQNEAQLDKSGLPSDRFFAERPEGSVSTLKIQRTQQEDSAVYLCASSLGGEYLGNTIYFGEGSWLTVV.

The gene calls are TRBV7-2 and TRBJ1-2; D gene uncertain. Germline values: CDR1 SGHTA, CDR2 FQGNSA. The CDR3 consists of 13 residues. V lost 0 bases to trimming and J lost 8 bases, with 10 bases between them. The CDR3 spells CASSLAHLGGYTF. CDR3 coding DNA: TGTGCCAGCAGCTTAGCACACCTGGGGGGCTACACCTTC.

This clonotype was seen a few times. V is TRBV5-8 and J is TRBJ2-5; 7 positions match TRBD1. Unmatched junction bases numbered 6, after V lost 0 bases and J lost 7 bases. Germline CDR1 SGHTS, CDR2 YDEGEE. The CDR3 is made up of 14 amino acids. CDR3 residues: CASSLESGGVTQYF. In DNA form, the CDR3 reads TGTGCCAGCAGCTTGGAGTCAGGGGGAGTGACCCAGTACTTC. The full variable domain, rest sourced from reference TRBV5-8 and TRBJ2-5, is EAGVTQSPTHLIKTRGQQATLRCSPISGHTSVYWYQQALGLGLQFLLWYDEGEERNRGNFPPRFSGRQFPNYSSELNVNALELEDSALYLCASSLESGGVTQYFGPGTRLLVL.

Many counts were recorded for this clonotype. The chain couples TRBV5-6 to TRBJ1-5; D call uncertain. CDR3 length: 13 residues. V dropped 2 bases and J dropped 0 bases, with 3 bases sitting between them. CDR1 is SGHDT and CDR2 is YYEEEE in the germline V gene. The CDR3 nucleotides are TGTGCCAGCAGCTTAACTAGCAATCAGCCCCAGCATTTT. Translated, it gives CASSLTSNQPQHF.

This clonotype came up many times. The CDR3 DNA reads TGTGCCAGCAGCCCCTCAAGATTGGGAAACTACGAGCAGTACTTC. This codes for CASSPSRLGNYEQYF. The rearrangement uses TRBV7-2 and TRBJ2-7; no firm D call. The V end lost 5 bases, the J end lost 3 bases, and 17 bases lay between the germline ends. The germline CDR1 and CDR2 sequences are SGHTA and FQGNSA. This CDR3 is 15 amino acids long.

This chain connects TRBV28 to TRBJ1-1; maybe TRBD1 (5 bases). V was clipped by 3 bases and J by 1 base, with 9 bases between them. Germline V gene data show CDR1 as MDHEN and CDR2 as SYDVKM. There are 14 residues in the CDR3. CDR3 sequence (DNA): TGTGCCAGCAGTTTCCCCGACAGGAACACTGAAGCTTTCTTT. Translation gives CASSFPDRNTEAFF.

This clonotype was seen many times. The chain is built from TRBV11-2 and TRBJ1-6; 12 bases fit TRBD1. Germline CDR1 reads SGHAT; CDR2 reads FQNNGV. Trimming at V came to 5 bases and at J to 12 bases, leaving 8 bases not matched to a gene. This CDR3 has 15 residues. CDR3 bases: TGTGCCAGCAGCGCCACCGGGACAGGGGGCTTACCCCTCCACTTT. Residues: CASSATGTGGLPLHF.

This chain links TRBV20-1 with TRBJ1-4; tentative D call: TRBD1 (5 bases). Trimming removed 6 bases at V and 7 bases at J, with 21 bases between. The germline V gene encodes CDR1 DFQATT and CDR2 SNEGSKA (reference sequence). The CDR3 loop spans 15 amino acids. This chain's CDR3 is CSAPPEGALGEKLFF. As DNA, the CDR3 is TGCAGTGCCCCACCTGAAGGGGCCTTGGGTGAAAAACTGTTTTTT.

This clonotype has only a few counts. V is TRBV2 and J is TRBJ1-6; D might be TRBD1 (5 bases). The V and J ends lost 6 bases and 6 bases respectively, with 18 bases between them. CDR1 SNHLY and CDR2 FYNNEI come from the germline V gene. The CDR3 runs 16 residues. The CDR3 DNA is TGTGCCAGCAGCCCGAGGGGCCTAGACAGTAATTCACCCCTCCACTTT. It yields the protein CASSPRGLDSNSPLHF.

About this clonotype itself: This could be a read error, since a much larger clone is one nucleotide away. The genes are TRBV12-3 or TRBV12-4 and TRBJ1-2, with unresolved D. CDR3 size: 13 residues. V lost 9 bases and J 5 bases, leaving 16 bases between the germline ends. The CDR3 reads CARSPGLQYGYTF. DNA for the CDR3: TGTGCCAGGAGTCCCGGACTCCAATATGGCTACACCTTC.

V and J are TRBV10-3 and TRBJ2-1; D is perhaps TRBD2 (6 bases). V was pared by 6 bases and J by 7 bases, with 16 bases between. CDR3 length: 14 amino acids. The germline V gene has CDR1 ENHRY and CDR2 SYGVKD. The CDR3 DNA reads as TGTGCCATCAGCCAGCGGGTCGTAGGGAATGAGCAGTTCTTC. It specifies CAISQRVVGNEQFF.

This rearrangement joins TRBV9 to TRBJ2-2; 10 bases map to TRBD1. Germline CDR1 reads SGDLS; CDR2 reads YYNGEE. V shed 0 bases, J shed 2 bases, and the junction held 16 bases outside the gene matches. The CDR3 length is 21 residues. CDR3 amino acids: CASSVEGQGLIQTFNTGELFF. The CDR3, as DNA: TGTGCCAGCAGCGTAGAGGGACAGGGGTTGATCCAGACTTTCAACACCGGGGAGCTGTTTTTT.

This clonotype showed up just a few times. The chain uses TRBV7-2 and TRBJ1-6; D remains unclear. CDR1 and CDR2 from the germline V gene are SGHTA and FQGNSA. V was shortened by 1 base and J by 7 bases, with 14 bases between the two germline ends. The CDR3 is 16 amino acids. The DNA for the CDR3 is TGTGCCAGCAGCTTAGTAGCGGCAGTAGAAAATTCACCCCTCCACTTT. Translation gives CASSLVAAVENSPLHF.

The gene calls are TRBV6-2 or TRBV6-3 and TRBJ2-5; D is perhaps TRBD1 or TRBD2 (5 bases each). The CDR3 is 15 residues long. Germline V CDR1 and CDR2: MNHEY, SVGEGT. Between the trimmed V and J ends, which lost 6 bases and 2 bases, there was a span of 16 bases. CDR3 coding DNA: TGTGCCAGCAGCCAAGAATGGGGGAAACAAGAGACCCAGTACTTC. It codes for CASSQEWGKQETQYF.